This TCR beta chain was observed in a study of T cells after yellow fever vaccination. The table lists this clonotype with a few counts. The CDR3 runs 16 residues. The V end lost 4 bases, the J end lost 8 bases, and 21 bases lay between the germline ends. Germline CDR1 and CDR2: WSHSY and SAAADI. TCRdb ran MiXCR on the 5' RACE reads and lists one entry per CDR3 protein. This table holds 300,000 to 450,000 distinct CDR3 sequences, about 6.2% found once. The clonotype comes from a man aged 30-40 years who received the YFV17D yellow fever vaccine. The sample in question was PBMCs, obtained 5 days after the yellow fever booster vaccination. The genes are TRBV10-2 and TRBJ2-1, with a weak D call TRBD2 (6 bases). The CDR3 bases are TGCGCCAGCAGTGCGGAGCCCCCGGGAGCGCTGGATGAGCAGTTCTTC. This gives the protein CASSAEPPGALDEQFF.